The 18 T cell receptor beta chains presented below share a single source sample, sequenced in a study of T cell responses to AZD1222 COVID-19 vaccine. The table came from immunoSEQ multiplex PCR; TCRdb's copy has only in-frame clones and leaves some out. The sample consists of some 150,000 clones, just over 90% of them appearing once. The material sequenced was peripheral blood, taken 28 days after the second AZD1222 dose. All receptors come from an adult who received the AZD1222 COVID-19 vaccine.

Concerning this clone: Since a much larger clone is just one base distant, this may be a read error. The genes are TRBV6-5 and TRBJ2-7, with a weak D call TRBD1 (6 bases). The CDR3 totals 13 residues. V was pared by 6 bases and J by 2 bases, with 11 bases between. CDR1 MNHEY and CDR2 SVGAGI come from the germline V gene. DNA for the CDR3: TGTGCCAGCAGCCTGGACAGCACCTACGAGCAGTACTTC. This sequence encodes CASSLDSTYEQYF.

V and J are TRBV6-5 and TRBJ2-1, with 8 bases that match TRBD1. This CDR3 comprises 12 residues. Germline assignment: CDR1 MNHEY and CDR2 SVGAGI. Trimming at V came to 6 bases and at J to 7 bases, leaving 2 bases not matched to a gene. The CDR3 DNA reads TGTGCCAGCAGCCGGACAGGGAATGAGCAGTTCTTC. Protein product: CASSRTGNEQFF.

This clone was counted only a few times. The chain has TRBV10-1 and TRBJ1-6, with TRBD1 as a possible D gene (6 bases). CDR1 is WNHNN, CDR2 SYGVQD, per germline (reference sequence). Trimming shortened V by 6 bases and J by 1 base, and 7 bases separated the two germline ends. The CDR3 consists of 14 residues. The DNA for the CDR3 is TGCGCCAGCAGCAGGGGATCCTATAATTCACCCCTCCACTTT. Protein sequence: CASSRGSYNSPLHF.

J is TRBJ2-4 and V is TRBV18; D assignment may be TRBD1 or TRBD2 (6 bases each). Germline V gene lookup returns CDR1 KGHSH and CDR2 LQKENI. The CDR3 is 18 residues long. With 4 bases removed from V and 6 bases from J, the gap between germline ends came to 25 bases. The CDR3 sequence: CASSLNRGHGGKANIQYF. The CDR3 DNA reads as TGTGCCAGCTCACTCAACCGGGGACACGGGGGCAAGGCAAACATTCAGTACTTC. Drawing the rest from reference TRBV18 and TRBJ2-4, the complete variable domain is NAGVMQNPRHLVRRRGQEARLRCSPMKGHSHVYWYRQLPEEGLKFMVYLQKENIIDESGMPKERFSAEFPKEGPSILRIQQVVRGDSAAYFCASSLNRGHGGKANIQYFGAGTRLSVL.

The rearrangement uses TRBV12-5 and TRBJ1-5; D may be TRBD1 (5 bases). The ends were cut back, 0 bases at V and 7 bases at J, with 19 bases in the middle. Germline lookup yields CDR1 LGHNT and CDR2 FRNRAP. CDR3 length: 17 residues. The CDR3 nucleotides read TGTGCTAGTGGTTTGGTACCCCCGGGGCAGGGCGGGCAGCCCCAGCATTTT. This gives the protein CASGLVPPGQGGQPQHF.

There are a few counts of this clone. The chain uses TRBV18 and TRBJ2-7; TRBD1 agrees at 12 bases. This CDR3 region has 15 residues. With 6 bases clipped from V and 7 bases from J, the junction kept 10 bases outside the gene matches. Germline V gene lookup returns CDR1 KGHSH and CDR2 LQKENI. CDR3 bases: TGTGCCAGCTCCCGCACGGGACAGGGGGCATGGGAGCAGTACTTC. As protein: CASSRTGQGAWEQYF.

The DNA for the CDR3 is TGTGCCAGCTCACCCAACAGAGGGGGGTGGACTGAAGCTTTCTTT. Protein sequence: CASSPNRGGWTEAFF. The chain has TRBV18 and TRBJ1-1; TRBD1 is a possible D gene (6 bases). In germline, CDR1 is KGHSH, CDR2 LQKENI. CDR3 length: 15 residues. Trimming took 3 bases from V and 5 from J, leaving 16 bases between them.

V is TRBV2 and J is TRBJ2-6, with a tentative D call TRBD1 (6 bases). The V end lost 6 bases, the J end lost 0 bases, and 21 bases lay between the germline ends. CDR1 and CDR2 from the germline V gene are SNHLY and FYNNEI. The CDR3 loop spans 19 amino acids. In nucleotides, the CDR3 is TGTGCCAGCAGCAGAACGGGGACACCGATACTCTCTGGGGCCAACGTCCTGACTTTC. It is translated as CASSRTGTPILSGANVLTF.

The J gene is TRBJ1-6, the V gene TRBV9; TRBD1 is a possible D gene (5 bases). The CDR3 loop spans 15 amino acids. Trimming shortened V by 0 bases and J by 6 bases, and 10 bases separated the two germline ends. CDR1 and CDR2 from the germline V gene are SGDLS and YYNGEE. The CDR3 is CASSVDAGLNSPLHF. The CDR3 bases are TGTGCCAGCAGCGTAGATGCAGGGCTTAATTCACCCCTCCACTTT. Full variable domain (outside the CDR3, taken from reference TRBV9 and TRBJ1-6): DSGVTQTPKHLITATGQRVTLRCSPRSGDLSVYWYQQSLDQGLQFLIQYYNGEERAKGNILERFSAQQFPDLHSELNLSSLELGDSALYFCASSVDAGLNSPLHFGNGTRLTVT.

The chain joins TRBV7-8 to TRBJ2-7, with D perhaps matching TRBD1 (6 bases). CDR3 size: 15 residues. Trimming shortened V by 7 bases and J by 1 base, and 17 bases separated the two germline ends. CDR1 and CDR2 from the germline V gene are SGHVS and FQNEAQ. The CDR3 is CASMERQVTSYEQYF. CDR3 coding DNA: TGTGCCAGCATGGAAAGACAGGTAACATCCTACGAGCAGTACTTC.

The rearrangement links TRBV6-5 to TRBJ2-3; TRBD1 is a possible D gene (6 bases). Germline-derived CDR1 and CDR2 are MNHEY and SVGAGI. V shed 5 bases and J shed 6 bases, with 12 bases lying between them. The CDR3 extends over 13 amino acids. The CDR3 DNA follows: TGTGCCAGCAGTACCTGGGGGCAGGATACGCAGTATTTT. Its translation: CASSTWGQDTQYF.

The chain uses TRBV1 and TRBJ2-3; the D segment call TRBD2 is taken from the table without a DNA check. TRBV1 is a pseudogene. This CDR3 has 19 amino acids. DNA for the CDR3: TGCACCAGCAGCCAAGATTTAGTAGCGGGGGGGCCGAGCACAGATACGCAGTATTTT. Its protein is CTSSQDLVAGGPSTDTQYF.

The chain employs TRBV18 and TRBJ1-1; unclear D gene. There are 17 residues in the CDR3. Trimming stripped 3 bases from V and 1 base from J, with 18 bases between. Per the germline V gene, CDR1 is KGHSH and CDR2 is LQKENI. Written as DNA, the CDR3 is TGTGCCAGCTCACCGCTAGCGACCCGAAACAAGAACACTGAAGCTTTCTTT. This sequence encodes CASSPLATRNKNTEAFF.

This clone was seen more than once but under ten times. The genes are TRBV10-1 and TRBJ1-6, with unresolved D. Trimming took 5 bases from V and 4 from J, leaving 6 bases between them. This CDR3 spans 13 amino acids. Germline CDR1 is WNHNN and CDR2 is SYGVQD (reference sequence). CDR3 residues: CASSRSYNSPLHF. In DNA, the CDR3 is TGCGCCAGCAGTCGGAGTTATAATTCACCCCTCCACTTT.

DNA for the CDR3: TGTGCCAGCAGCTTAGACAGGAGTAGCACAGATACGCAGTATTTT. Encoded protein: CASSLDRSSTDTQYF. V and J are TRBV7-3 and TRBJ2-3; D might be TRBD1 (6 bases). Germline lookup yields CDR1 SGHTA and CDR2 FQGTGA. CDR3 size: 15 residues. Deletions cut 2 bases from V and 0 bases from J, with 9 bases between.

The chain carries TRBV7-3 and TRBJ2-3, with TRBD2 matching 8 bases. The CDR3 sequence is 15 residues long. Losses at the gene ends were 5 bases for V and 5 bases for J; bases not matched to a gene: 9. Germline lookup yields CDR1 SGHTA and CDR2 FQGTGA. As DNA, the CDR3 is TGTGCCAGCAGCCTAATAGCGGGGAACATAGATACGCAGTATTTT. Its translation: CASSLIAGNIDTQYF. The variable domain in full, completed from reference TRBV7-3 and TRBJ2-3, reads GAGVSQTPSNKVTEKGKYVELRCDPISGHTALYWYRQSLGQGPEFLIYFQGTGAADDSGLPNDRFFAVRPEGSVSTLKIQRTERGDSAVYLCASSLIAGNIDTQYFGPGTRLTVL.

The rearrangement links TRBV24-1 to TRBJ2-2; D is unclear. Trimming stripped 4 bases from V and 2 bases from J, with 7 bases between. Looked up from germline, CDR1 is KGHDR and CDR2 is SFDVKD. The CDR3 contains 14 residues. CDR3 in DNA: TGTGCCACCAGTGAAGCTAGAAACACCGGGGAGCTGTTTTTT. Translation: CATSEARNTGELFF.

The chain joins TRBV6-5 to TRBJ1-4; D is ambiguous. Germline V CDR1 and CDR2: MNHEY, SVGAGI. There are 13 residues in the CDR3. V shed 6 bases and J shed 5 bases, with 10 bases lying between them. The CDR3 loop is CASRSGNNEKLFF. The CDR3 DNA is TGTGCCAGCAGATCCGGGAACAATGAAAAACTGTTTTTT.